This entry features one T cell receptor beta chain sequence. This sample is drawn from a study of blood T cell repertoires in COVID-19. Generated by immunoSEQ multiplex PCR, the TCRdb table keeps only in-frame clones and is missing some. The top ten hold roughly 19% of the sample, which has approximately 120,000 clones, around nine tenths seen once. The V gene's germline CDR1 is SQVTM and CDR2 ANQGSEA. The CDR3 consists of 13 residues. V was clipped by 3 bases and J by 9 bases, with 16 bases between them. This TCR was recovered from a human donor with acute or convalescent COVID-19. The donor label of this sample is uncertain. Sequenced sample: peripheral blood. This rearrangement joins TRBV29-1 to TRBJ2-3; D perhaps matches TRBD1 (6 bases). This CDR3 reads CSVEGRGLRTQYF. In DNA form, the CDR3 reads TGCAGCGTTGAGGGCAGGGGATTGCGAACGCAGTATTTT.